Following are 27 T cell receptor beta chains from one sample sequenced in a study of OX40 agonist ivuxolimab in advanced cancers. Here immunoSEQ multiplex PCR was the method, and the copy in TCRdb shows in-frame clones only, minus some. The repertoire consists of roughly 61,000 clones, with approximately 80% occurring once and the leading ten covering roughly 0.68%. The starting material was CD4+ or CD8+ T cells sorted from blood, obtained in a trial of the OX40 agonist ivuxolimab. These receptors originate from an adult with an advanced solid tumor such as melanoma, head and neck, liver or kidney cancer.

The V gene is TRBV4-2, the J gene TRBJ1-3, with no clear D. This CDR3 region has 17 residues. V lost 0 bases and J lost 4, with 16 bases in between. Germline V CDR1 and CDR2: LGHNA, YNFKEQ. CDR3 protein: CASSQEAVVGSGNTIYF. In DNA form, the CDR3 reads TGTGCCAGCAGCCAAGAGGCAGTCGTCGGCTCAGGAAACACCATATATTTT.

J is TRBJ2-1 and V is TRBV10-3; the D gene could be TRBD1 or TRBD2 (5 bases each). This CDR3 is 13 amino acids long. Between the trimmed V and J ends, which lost 6 bases and 4 bases, there was a span of 10 bases. Per germline, CDR1 ENHRY and CDR2 SYGVKD. Written as DNA, the CDR3 is TGTGCCATCAGGGGGGACCCGTACAATGAGCAGTTCTTC. Translating gives CAIRGDPYNEQFF.

This clone was found a few times. The chain combines TRBV18 with TRBJ2-1, with D uncertain. The CDR3 spans 16 residues. Trimming removed 3 bases at V and 0 bases at J, with 12 bases between. Germline-derived CDR1 and CDR2 are KGHSH and LQKENI. In DNA, the CDR3 is TGTGCCAGCTCACCTCTTTTCTCGAGCTCCTACAATGAGCAGTTCTTC. Translating gives CASSPLFSSSYNEQFF.

This clone appeared once. The chain recombines TRBV6-5 with TRBJ2-7, with TRBD2 as a possible D gene (6 bases). V gave up 6 bases and J gave up 6 bases, with 15 bases separating them. The CDR3 has 13 residues. Germline V lookup: CDR1 MNHEY, CDR2 SVGAGI. The CDR3 sequence is CASSPARRAEQYF. In DNA, the CDR3 is TGTGCCAGCAGCCCAGCAAGGAGGGCCGAGCAGTACTTC.

The gene calls are TRBV18 and TRBJ1-4; TRBD1 matches 8 bases. J gave up 7 bases and V 1 base, and 11 bases lay outside the gene matches. CDR3 length: 17 amino acids. The germline CDR1 and CDR2 sequences are KGHSH and LQKENI. CDR3 sequence: CASSPLSGGASGEKLFF. CDR3 coding DNA: TGTGCCAGCTCACCACTGTCAGGGGGCGCAAGTGGTGAAAAACTGTTTTTT.

This clone was recorded once. This chain links TRBV7-3 with TRBJ2-3; TRBD2 is a possible D gene (6 bases). The germline V gene encodes CDR1 SGHTA and CDR2 FQGTGA. Trimming took 7 bases from V and 0 from J, leaving 11 bases between them. This CDR3 is 14 amino acids long. The CDR3 here is CASKLAASTDTQYF. CDR3 DNA: TGTGCCAGCAAACTAGCCGCCAGCACAGATACGCAGTATTTT. The variable domain in full, completed from reference TRBV7-3 and TRBJ2-3, reads GAGVSQTPSNKVTEKGKYVELRCDPISGHTALYWYRQSLGQGPEFLIYFQGTGAADDSGLPNDRFFAVRPEGSVSTLKIQRTERGDSAVYLCASKLAASTDTQYFGPGTRLTVL.

Of note for this clone: At the DNA level, this CDR3 is encoded by other sequences in the same sample as well. The chain recombines TRBV7-8 with TRBJ2-7; D is uncertain. The V and J ends lost 4 bases and 3 bases respectively, with 10 bases between them. Germline assignment: CDR1 SGHVS and CDR2 FQNEAQ. This CDR3 has 13 amino acids. This CDR3 reads CASSSRRSYEQYF. DNA of the CDR3: TGTGCCAGCAGCTCCCGTCGTAGCTACGAGCAGTACTTC.

CDR3 in DNA: TGTGCCAGTAGTATAGGATCGAGAGGGCATAGCACAGATACGCAGTATTTT. This sequence encodes CASSIGSRGHSTDTQYF. The chain joins TRBV19 to TRBJ2-3; tentatively, D is TRBD2 (5 bases). This CDR3 has 17 residues. Trimming took 1 base from V and 0 from J, leaving 14 bases between them. Germline CDR1 LNHDA, CDR2 SQIVND (reference sequence).

The chain combines TRBV5-4 with TRBJ1-4; D might be TRBD1 (5 bases). The CDR3 is 14 amino acids. Trimming removed 4 bases at V and 6 bases at J, with 13 bases between. The germline V gene has CDR1 SGHNT and CDR2 YYREEE (reference sequence). The CDR3: CASSLTGLDEKLFF. CDR3 nucleotide sequence: TGTGCCAGCAGCCTCACAGGATTGGATGAAAAACTGTTTTTT.

The chain joins TRBV6-5 to TRBJ1-2, with D unclear. Trimming cost V 4 bases and J 0 bases, with 9 bases left between them. Per germline, CDR1 MNHEY and CDR2 SVGAGI. The CDR3 covers 14 residues. CDR3 DNA: TGTGCCAGCAGTTCGAACGGAGCTAACTATGGCTACACCTTC. It encodes CASSSNGANYGYTF.

The chain joins TRBV5-4 to TRBJ2-2, with no clear D. Germline CDR1 is SGHNT and CDR2 is YYREEE (reference sequence). CDR3 length: 13 amino acids. Trimming took off 4 bases at V and 3 bases at J, with 7 bases between the two ends. The CDR3: CASSRSDTGELFF. CDR3 bases: TGTGCCAGCAGCCGGAGTGACACCGGGGAGCTGTTTTTT.

This clone was recorded once. V and J are TRBV6-6 and TRBJ1-5, with a weak D call TRBD1 (5 bases). V was pared by 1 base and J by 2 bases, with 9 bases between. CDR1 MNHNY and CDR2 SVGAGI come from the germline V gene (reference sequence). CDR3 length equals 15 residues. The CDR3 DNA reads as TGTGCCAGCAGTTACTGGGGAGGGGGCAATCAGCCCCAGCATTTT. This gives the protein CASSYWGGGNQPQHF.

This clone was picked up a small number of times. The chain recombines TRBV9 with TRBJ2-6, with D possibly called TRBD1 or TRBD2 (5 bases each). In germline, CDR1 is SGDLS, CDR2 YYNGEE. This CDR3 has 15 residues. V lost 5 bases to trimming and J lost 4 bases, with 13 bases between them. The CDR3 sequence: CASRRGDSGANVLTF. CDR3 coding DNA: TGTGCCAGCAGAAGAGGGGATTCAGGGGCCAACGTCCTGACTTTC. Full variable domain (rest looked up from reference TRBV9 and TRBJ2-6): DSGVTQTPKHLITATGQRVTLRCSPRSGDLSVYWYQQSLDQGLQFLIQYYNGEERAKGNILERFSAQQFPDLHSELNLSSLELGDSALYFCASRRGDSGANVLTFGAGSRLTVL.

A single count supports this clone. The CDR3 does not end in the conserved phenylalanine or tryptophan, so this is likely a read error. It is unclear where the CDR3 begins or ends on the DNA, so no DNA is shown, and the CDR3 is as TCRdb lists it. This sequence joins TRBV27 and TRBJ1-4; TRBD1, the table's D call, lacks a check against the DNA. The CDR3 sequence runs 8 residues, both termini included. Per germline, CDR1 MNHEY and CDR2 SMNVEV (reference sequence). The CDR3 spells CASSLRRS.

The chain has TRBV9 and TRBJ1-3; 7 positions agree with TRBD1. In germline, CDR1 is SGDLS, CDR2 YYNGEE. The CDR3 is made up of 15 amino acids. The V and J ends lost 0 bases and 4 bases, in that order; junction bases with no gene match: 4. The CDR3 here is CASSVATGRGNTIYF. The CDR3 DNA reads TGTGCCAGCAGCGTAGCGACAGGGAGAGGAAACACCATATATTTT.

The J gene is TRBJ2-5, the V gene TRBV19, with D possibly being TRBD2 (5 bases). The CDR3 is 12 residues long. Germline-derived CDR1 and CDR2 are LNHDA and SQIVND (reference sequence). The V end lost 5 bases, the J end lost 9 bases, and 13 bases lay between the germline ends. CDR3 nucleotides: TGTGCCAGTAGTGCTCCCGGAGGTCCCCAGTACTTC. Encoded protein: CASSAPGGPQYF.

This chain connects TRBV7-3 to TRBJ1-1, with a tentative D call TRBD1 (5 bases). V lost 4 bases, J lost 11 bases, and 17 bases lay in between. This CDR3 is built from 13 residues. Germline loops: CDR1 SGHTA, CDR2 FQGTGA. CDR3 nucleotides: TGTGCCAGCAGCTCGAACGGACTTCCAGGGGCTTTCTTT. It encodes CASSSNGLPGAFF.

CDR3 sequence (DNA): TGTGCCAGCAGCCCAGAGTGGGGCAACACTGAAGCTTTCTTT. Amino acid sequence: CASSPEWGNTEAFF. The chain employs TRBV6-1 and TRBJ1-1, with D possibly being TRBD1 (5 bases). CDR1 MNHNS and CDR2 SASEGT come from the germline V gene. Trimming left V 6 bases short and J 2 bases short, with 13 bases between. The CDR3 sequence is 14 residues long.

The rearrangement joins TRBV6-4 to TRBJ2-1; D gene uncertain. The germline V gene encodes CDR1 MRHNA and CDR2 SNTAGT. V shed 3 bases and J shed 7 bases, with 13 bases lying between them. CDR3 length equals 14 residues. The CDR3 here is CASSEMPTSNEQFF. The CDR3 coding sequence is TGTGCCAGCAGTGAGATGCCGACATCAAATGAGCAGTTCTTC.

The chain recombines TRBV6-1 with TRBJ2-7; TRBD1 agrees at 7 bases. Looked up from germline, CDR1 is MNHNS and CDR2 is SASEGT. The length of the CDR3 is 12 residues. V lost 6 bases, J lost 2 bases, and 1 base stayed unmatched. DNA for the CDR3: TGTGCCAGCAGGACAGGGACCTACGAGCAGTACTTC. This sequence encodes CASRTGTYEQYF.

This clone turned up a few times. The V gene is TRBV6-1, the J gene TRBJ1-2, with D unclear. CDR1 is MNHNS and CDR2 is SASEGT in the germline V gene. The CDR3 consists of 13 residues. V was trimmed by 2 bases and J by 5 bases, leaving 9 bases between them. The CDR3 nucleotides read TGTGCCAGCAGTGAAACGGCCGCGTATGGCTACACCTTC. This sequence encodes CASSETAAYGYTF.

V usage is TRBV4-1 and J usage is TRBJ2-1; TRBD1 matches 9 bases. Per germline, CDR1 MGHRA and CDR2 YSYEKL. The CDR3 contains 14 residues. The V and J ends lost 3 bases and 9 bases, in that order; junction bases with no gene match: 6. The CDR3: CASSHTTGGIEQFF. The CDR3, as DNA: TGCGCCAGCAGCCACACCACAGGGGGCATTGAGCAGTTCTTC.

At least ten counts were recorded for this clone. V is TRBV6-1 and J is TRBJ2-2; perhaps TRBD1 as D (6 bases). The ends were cut back, 2 bases at V and 0 bases at J, with 10 bases in the middle. Germline-derived CDR1 and CDR2 are MNHNS and SASEGT. The CDR3 is 16 amino acids. CDR3 sequence reads: CASSEQGKTNTGELFF. The CDR3 DNA is TGTGCCAGCAGTGAACAGGGGAAGACGAACACCGGGGAGCTGTTTTTT.

The chain recombines TRBV2 with TRBJ1-4; no firm D call. V lost 5 bases to trimming and J lost 7 bases, with 14 bases between them. The CDR3 extends over 14 amino acids. CDR1 and CDR2 from the germline V gene are SNHLY and FYNNEI. The CDR3 nucleotides read TGTGCCAGCAGTCTTAGGGTATTTGGTGAAAAACTGTTTTTT. Protein sequence: CASSLRVFGEKLFF.

The chain couples TRBV27 to TRBJ2-5; no clear D. The ends were cut back, 4 bases at V and 2 bases at J, with 5 bases in the middle. The CDR3 spans 12 residues. Germline CDR1 reads MNHEY; CDR2 reads SMNVEV (reference sequence). The CDR3: CASSSHQETQYF. CDR3 in DNA: TGTGCCAGCAGTTCGCATCAAGAGACCCAGTACTTC.

The chain uses TRBV5-1 and TRBJ2-7, with D unresolved. From germline, CDR1 is SGHRS and CDR2 YFSETQ. V was cut by 1 base and J by 6 bases, with 11 bases left in between. The CDR3 has 13 amino acids. The CDR3 is CASSLWQTGEQYF. In nucleotides, the CDR3 is TGCGCCAGCAGCTTGTGGCAAACGGGCGAGCAGTACTTC.

V is TRBV6-1 and J is TRBJ1-2; no firm D call. V was trimmed by 5 bases and J by 2 bases, leaving 15 bases between them. Germline loops: CDR1 MNHNS, CDR2 SASEGT. The CDR3 covers 15 residues. CDR3 nucleotide sequence: TGTGCCAGCAGTCACCGTGGGCAGATAAACTATGGCTACACCTTC. It translates to CASSHRGQINYGYTF.